This entry lists 26 T cell receptor beta chains sequenced from one sample in a study of beta chain features in type 1 diabetes. Reverse transcribing all isolated RNA meant expressed TCRB transcripts were sequenced. Only in-frame clones appear in the TCRdb table, and some are missing; sequencing was by immunoSEQ multiplex PCR. The sample has 35,000 or so clones; around 60% are singletons. Sequenced input: Tregs from blood. The source of these receptors is a woman aged 30 to 39 in good health.

The chain recombines TRBV4-3 with TRBJ2-7, with D perhaps TRBD1 (5 bases). The CDR3 consists of 16 residues. Germline CDR1 LGHNA, CDR2 YSLEER. Trimming took off 0 bases at V and 3 bases at J, with 15 bases between the two ends. CDR3 in amino acids: CASSQDVGEKYYEQYF. The CDR3, as DNA: TGCGCCAGCAGCCAAGACGTAGGGGAAAAGTACTACGAGCAGTACTTC.

The chain links TRBV7-9 to TRBJ2-7; the match to TRBD1 covers 8 bases. CDR1 SEHNR and CDR2 FQNEAQ come from the germline V gene (reference sequence). This CDR3 has 13 residues. The V and J ends lost 3 bases and 7 bases, in that order; junction bases with no gene match: 5. The CDR3 coding sequence is TGTGCCAGCAGCTTCCAGGGGGCGCAAGAGCAGTACTTC. Encoded protein: CASSFQGAQEQYF.

This chain connects TRBV7-9 to TRBJ2-3; D uncertain. This CDR3 contains 12 residues. The germline V and J ends were trimmed by 5 bases and 0 bases, with 3 bases remaining between them. The germline V gene encodes CDR1 SEHNR and CDR2 FQNEAQ (reference sequence). CDR3 in amino acids: CASSISTDTQYF. The CDR3 coding sequence is TGTGCCAGCAGCATAAGCACAGATACGCAGTATTTT.

This clone was observed a handful of times. V and J are TRBV7-2 and TRBJ2-3; 7 bases line up with TRBD1. CDR3 length: 14 amino acids. The V gene end was trimmed by 3 bases and the J gene end by 3 bases; junction bases not matched to a gene: 3. Germline CDR1 reads SGHTA; CDR2 reads FQGNSA. CDR3 sequence: CASSFDRVTDTQYF. CDR3 in DNA: TGTGCCAGCAGCTTCGACAGGGTTACAGATACGCAGTATTTT.

This clone was seen just once. V is TRBV5-1 and J is TRBJ2-5; 13 bases fit TRBD2. V was pared by 7 bases and J by 2 bases, with 8 bases of the junction left unmatched. Per the germline V gene, CDR1 is SGHRS and CDR2 is YFSETQ. CDR3 length: 16 residues. The CDR3 region is CASGLAGEGGQETQYF. The DNA for the CDR3 is TGCGCCAGCGGACTAGCGGGAGAGGGGGGACAAGAGACCCAGTACTTC.

The rearrangement uses TRBV7-8 and TRBJ2-3; 9 bases fit TRBD1. Germline CDR1 is SGHVS and CDR2 is FQNEAQ. V lost 1 base, J lost 3 bases, and 5 bases stayed unmatched. This CDR3 contains 16 residues. The CDR3 reads CASSLVGTGITDTQYF. CDR3 bases: TGTGCCAGCAGCTTAGTAGGGACAGGGATAACAGATACGCAGTATTTT.

The rearrangement uses TRBV18 and TRBJ1-3, with a possible D match to TRBD1 (5 bases). This CDR3 region has 16 residues. The germline V and J ends were trimmed by 2 bases and 0 bases, with 11 bases remaining between them. Germline CDR1 and CDR2: KGHSH and LQKENI. Here the CDR3 reads CASSPTRQSSGNTIYF. The CDR3 DNA reads as TGTGCCAGCTCACCAACCCGACAGTCCTCTGGAAACACCATATATTTT. The whole variable domain, filled in from reference TRBV18 and TRBJ1-3, reads NAGVMQNPRHLVRRRGQEARLRCSPMKGHSHVYWYRQLPEEGLKFMVYLQKENIIDESGMPKERFSAEFPKEGPSILRIQQVVRGDSAAYFCASSPTRQSSGNTIYFGEGSWLTVV.

The chain carries TRBV2 and TRBJ1-2; TRBD1 aligns across 8 bases. Germline trimming cut 2 bases from V and 8 bases from J; bases unmatched to any gene: 10. Germline loops: CDR1 SNHLY, CDR2 FYNNEI. CDR3 length equals 15 residues. CDR3 coding DNA: TGTGCCAGCAGTGAATTTACAGGGGGAGGAGTCGGCTACACCTTC. Protein: CASSEFTGGGVGYTF. The full variable domain, in which reference TRBV2 and TRBJ1-2 provide the parts outside the CDR3, is EPEVTQTPSHQVTQMGQEVILRCVPISNHLYFYWYRQILGQKVEFLVSFYNNEISEKSEIFDDQFSVERPDGSNFTLKIRSTKLEDSAMYFCASSEFTGGGVGYTFGSGTRLTVV.

V gene TRBV6-1 combines with J gene TRBJ2-7; possible D gene TRBD1, 5 bases. The CDR3 is made up of 13 amino acids. V was shortened by 8 bases and J by 8 bases, with 19 bases between the two germline ends. Germline V gene data show CDR1 as MNHNS and CDR2 as SASEGT. CDR3 DNA sequence: TGTGCCAGCGACCAGGGCTACCAGGCTAAGCAGTACTTC. This codes for CASDQGYQAKQYF.

This chain links TRBV5-1 with TRBJ2-1, with TRBD2 identical over 7 bases. The CDR3 has 14 amino acids. CDR1 is SGHRS and CDR2 is YFSETQ in the germline V gene. J was trimmed by 4 bases and V by 5 bases; bases with no gene match: 6. The CDR3 loop reads CASRSSGEYNEQFF. In DNA form, the CDR3 reads TGCGCCAGCAGATCAAGCGGGGAATACAATGAGCAGTTCTTC.

The chain joins TRBV7-2 to TRBJ2-1, with 13 positions matching TRBD2. Germline CDR1 is SGHTA and CDR2 is FQGNSA. V was clipped by 3 bases and J by 10 bases; unmatched bases: 12. The CDR3 is made up of 17 amino acids. The CDR3 coding sequence is TGTGCCAGCAGCTTTGGGGGGTCGGGACTAGCGGGATTAGAGCAGTTCTTC. This encodes CASSFGGSGLAGLEQFF.

V usage is TRBV28 and J usage is TRBJ2-4; TRBD1 agrees at 9 bases. The V gene's germline CDR1 is MDHEN and CDR2 SYDVKM. The junction had 9 bases not matched to a gene; V was cut back by 5 bases and J by 7 bases. There are 15 residues in the CDR3. CDR3 coding DNA: TGTGCCAGCAGTCCATTCCGACAGGGGGTGAACATTCAGTACTTC. This encodes CASSPFRQGVNIQYF.

The count of this clone is one. This chain joins TRBV20-1 and TRBJ2-3, with D possibly TRBD1 on 6 matching bases. The V and J ends lost 5 bases and 9 bases respectively, with 12 bases between them. The length of the CDR3 is 11 residues. Germline assignment: CDR1 DFQATT and CDR2 SNEGSKA (reference sequence). For the CDR3, the DNA is TGCAGTGCTCAGGGGCCCGGGACGCAGTATTTT. Protein: CSAQGPGTQYF.

The V gene is TRBV7-9, the J gene TRBJ2-5, with TRBD2 as a possible D gene (6 bases). CDR3 length equals 14 residues. Germline loops: CDR1 SEHNR, CDR2 FQNEAQ (reference sequence). With 1 base removed from V and 2 bases from J, the gap between germline ends came to 8 bases. In nucleotides, the CDR3 is TGTGCCAGCAGCTTAGGGGCGGGGCAAGAGACCCAGTACTTC. Residues: CASSLGAGQETQYF.

This chain uses TRBV6-1 with TRBJ2-5; 9 bases agree with TRBD2. Losses at the gene ends were 6 bases for V and 11 bases for J; bases not matched to a gene: 16. CDR1 and CDR2 (germline): MNHNS, SASEGT. The CDR3 covers 15 residues. As DNA, the CDR3 is TGTGCCAGCAGCGCCCCTCCTAGCGGGGCCTGGGAGCAGTACTTC. It codes for CASSAPPSGAWEQYF.

The gene calls are TRBV6-1 and TRBJ1-6, with a possible D match to TRBD1 (5 bases). The V gene's germline CDR1 is MNHNS and CDR2 SASEGT. Trimming shortened V by 1 base and J by 5 bases, and 9 bases separated the two germline ends. CDR3 length: 15 residues. This chain's CDR3 is CASSEEGRDNSPLHF. The DNA of the CDR3 is TGTGCCAGCAGTGAAGAAGGCAGGGATAATTCACCCCTCCACTTT.

Sample share makes this clone medium-sized. The rearrangement links TRBV21-1 to TRBJ1-3. TRBV21-1 is tagged as a pseudogene. This CDR3 has 17 residues. As DNA, the CDR3 is TGTGCCAGCAGCAAAGTAGGAGGTCAGAGCTCTGGAAACACCATATATTTT. Translated: CASSKVGGQSSGNTIYF.

In this sample, this clone turned up a few times. This chain joins TRBV19 and TRBJ2-3, with 8 bases fitting TRBD1. After removal of 6 bases from V and 1 base from J, the junction contained 3 bases not matched to a gene. Germline V CDR1 and CDR2: LNHDA, SQIVND (reference sequence). This CDR3 region has 14 residues. CDR3 loop: CASRVTGGTDTQYF. As DNA, the CDR3 is TGTGCCAGTAGGGTGACAGGGGGCACAGATACGCAGTATTTT.

V gene TRBV20-1 combines with J gene TRBJ2-1; 7 nucleotides line up with TRBD2. CDR1 is DFQATT and CDR2 is SNEGSKA in the germline V gene (reference sequence). The junction had 0 bases not matched to a gene; V was cut back by 3 bases and J by 10 bases. The CDR3 extends over 10 amino acids. CDR3 in DNA: TGCAGTGCTAGGGGAGGGGAGCAGTTCTTC. Protein: CSARGGEQFF.

The rearrangement links TRBV5-1 to TRBJ2-7; D might be TRBD2 (6 bases). The CDR3 is 16 residues long. V lost 1 base and J lost 7, with 21 bases in between. Germline CDR1 reads SGHRS; CDR2 reads YFSETQ. The CDR3 DNA reads TGCGCCAGCAGCTTGAAAAGGGACTCCCTCGTGAGGGAGCAGTACTTC. Translating gives CASSLKRDSLVREQYF.

V and J are TRBV29-1 and TRBJ2-4; the match to TRBD1 covers 10 bases. J lost 0 bases, V lost 7 bases, and 3 bases had no gene match. This CDR3 contains 14 residues. From germline, CDR1 is SQVTM and CDR2 ANQGSEA. The CDR3 here is CSAGTGVAKNIQYF. In DNA form, the CDR3 reads TGCAGCGCCGGGACAGGGGTAGCCAAAAACATTCAGTACTTC.

This clone was counted only a few times. CDR3 loop: CASSLEASGSLSQYF. CDR3 nucleotide sequence: TGTGCCAGCAGCTTGGAGGCTAGCGGGAGTTTGTCCCAGTACTTC. This chain links TRBV7-2 with TRBJ2-5, with TRBD2 identical over 10 bases. V gave up 3 bases and J gave up 9 bases; unmatched junction bases: 10. The germline CDR1 and CDR2 sequences are SGHTA and FQGNSA. CDR3 size: 15 residues.

The rearrangement links TRBV12-1 to TRBJ2-5; the D call of TRBD2 is as the table states it, not checked on the DNA. TRBV12-1 is tagged as a pseudogene. There are 17 residues in the CDR3. The DNA for the CDR3 is TGTGCCAGCAGTGACACTAGCTGGATCACCGTCGACGAGACCCAGTACTTC. This codes for CASSDTSWITVDETQYF.

The chain combines TRBV28 with TRBJ2-7; D possibly corresponds to TRBD1 (6 bases). The CDR3 is 13 residues long. Trimming took 3 bases from V and 3 from J, leaving 9 bases between them. The germline gives CDR1 MDHEN, CDR2 SYDVKM. CDR3 amino acids: CASSLVGGYEQYF. The CDR3, as DNA: TGTGCCAGCAGTTTGGTAGGGGGCTACGAGCAGTACTTC.

This clone was counted once. The chain recombines TRBV5-1 with TRBJ2-4; 8 nucleotides match TRBD2. The junction had 4 bases not matched to a gene; V was cut back by 4 bases and J by 7 bases. There are 13 residues in the CDR3. The germline CDR1 and CDR2 sequences are SGHRS and YFSETQ. The CDR3 DNA follows: TGCGCCAGCAGCCCTGGCGGGGGGAACATTCAGTACTTC. Amino acid sequence: CASSPGGGNIQYF.

The chain combines TRBV28 with TRBJ2-1; 7 positions match TRBD2. This CDR3 contains 19 residues. CDR1 and CDR2 (germline): MDHEN, SYDVKM. With V trimmed by 3 bases and J by 0 bases, 14 bases remained unmatched. The CDR3 loop reads CASSFYRSGVIFSYNEQFF. CDR3 bases: TGTGCCAGCAGTTTTTATCGCAGCGGGGTGATTTTCTCCTACAATGAGCAGTTCTTC. The complete variable domain, with remaining parts taken from reference TRBV28 and TRBJ2-1, reads DVKVTQSSRYLVKRTGEKVFLECVQDMDHENMFWYRQDPGLGLRLIYFSYDVKMKEKGDIPEGYSVSREKKERFSLILESASTNQTSMYLCASSFYRSGVIFSYNEQFFGPGTRLTVL.